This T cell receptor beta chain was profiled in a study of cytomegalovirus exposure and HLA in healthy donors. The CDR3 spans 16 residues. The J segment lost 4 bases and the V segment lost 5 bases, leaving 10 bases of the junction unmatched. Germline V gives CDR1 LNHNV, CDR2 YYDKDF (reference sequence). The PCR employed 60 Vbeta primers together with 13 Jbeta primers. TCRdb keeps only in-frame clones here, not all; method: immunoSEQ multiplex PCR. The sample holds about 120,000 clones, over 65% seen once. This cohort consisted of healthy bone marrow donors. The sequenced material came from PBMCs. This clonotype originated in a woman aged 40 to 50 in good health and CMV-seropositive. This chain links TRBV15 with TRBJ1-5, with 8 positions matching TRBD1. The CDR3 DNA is TGTGCCACCAGCGGATCTCAGGGGGCAAGGAATCAGCCCCAGCATTTT. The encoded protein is CATSGSQGARNQPQHF.